This T cell receptor (beta chain) was observed in a study of shared T cell receptors in the human thymus (dated by TCRdb to the early 2020s). About the study as a whole: The study investigated the way shared, self-reactive T-cell receptor alpha chains are produced in the human thymus.

Library creation used the immunoSEQ multiplex PCR assay. TCRdb provides this immuneACCESS table in a form limited to in-frame rearrangements. Some clones are lacking; in checked studies, under half of them reflect an unresolved V gene, and why the rest are absent is not known. The sample profile shows some 700,000 clones; over 75% of them were found once. The ten largest clones add up to around 0.0099% of the sample. Cut back by 8 bases and 4 bases, the V and J ends lie 12 bases apart. In the germline V gene, CDR1 corresponds to MDHEN and CDR2 to SYDVKM. From the cysteine through the phenylalanine, the CDR3 covers 13 amino acids. The entry retains the CDR3 DNA only, 39 bases that are in frame from base 1. With regard to this clone: It has no known antigen specificity. Base qualities were left out, and no much larger clone turns up one base away.

This sample also appeared in a second study, on human thymus T cells. The second study, in turn, reports: In Finland, the donors were immunologically healthy infants who were having open corrective cardiac surgery for congenital heart defects. Thymus tissue was collected as surgical resects that were removed during corrective cardiac surgery. Both the thymic and the peripheral blood repertoires appeared to show biased V and J gene segment usage. The related research reported highly overlapping thymic TCR repertoires among unrelated individuals. The study characterized TCR alpha and beta repertoires from fewer than ten infant thymus samples and a few related peripheral blood samples. Donor ages ranging from about 6 to 244 days were recorded, and several male and a couple of female infants were included in the cohort. After being mechanically released from the tissue, thymocytes were kept at -70 degrees C in pellets of about 10-33 million cells. A QIAsymphony instrument was used to extract genomic DNA from the frozen cell pellets. The immunoSEQ multiplex PCR assay was used to amplify the TCRB and TCRAD loci from a standardized quantity of quality-controlled genomic DNA. The amplicons spanned the V(D)J region and were long enough to cover the CDR3 and allow V and J genes to be identified. Amplicon sequencing was performed on an Illumina platform through the commercial immunoSEQ service. Primer bias and sequencing errors were corrected as previously described, and TCRAD and TCRB definitions were based on the IMGT database. Repertoires were analysed with immunoSEQ Analyzer 3.0 and VDJTools, covering basic statistics, V/J segment usage, diversity estimates, rarefaction and pairwise overlap. Chao1, ChaoE, Efron-Thisted, Shannon and inverse Simpson indices were used to estimate diversity, which was also estimated on datasets down-sampled to the smallest sample. Repertoire overlap was assessed by strict matching of CDR3 nucleotide sequence, V gene and J gene, and clustering was done by Jaccard-based multidimensional scaling. On average, thymus samples yielded 810,000 or so unique TCRB clonotypes, whereas blood samples yielded around 84,000.

Material: thymocytes. The origin of this receptor is a boy under two years old with a congenital heart defect. Donor details come from another sample of the same person, matched by shared clones. This chain joins TRBV28 to TRBJ2-1; confidence is insufficient to name the D gene. The DNA sequence is TGTGCCAGCTGGAGAACCACATACAATGAGCAGTTCTTC. It codes for CASWRTTYNEQFF.